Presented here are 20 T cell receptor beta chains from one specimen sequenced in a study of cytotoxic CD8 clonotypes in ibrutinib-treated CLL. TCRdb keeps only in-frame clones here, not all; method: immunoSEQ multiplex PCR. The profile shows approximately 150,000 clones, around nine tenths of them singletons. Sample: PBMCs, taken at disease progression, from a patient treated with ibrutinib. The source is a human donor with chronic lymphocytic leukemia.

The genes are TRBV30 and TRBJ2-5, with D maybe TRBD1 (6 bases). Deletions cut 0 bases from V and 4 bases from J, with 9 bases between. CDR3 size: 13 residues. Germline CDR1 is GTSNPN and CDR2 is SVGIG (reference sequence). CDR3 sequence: CAWSVRGSETQYF. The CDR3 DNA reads TGTGCCTGGAGTGTCAGGGGATCAGAGACCCAGTACTTC.

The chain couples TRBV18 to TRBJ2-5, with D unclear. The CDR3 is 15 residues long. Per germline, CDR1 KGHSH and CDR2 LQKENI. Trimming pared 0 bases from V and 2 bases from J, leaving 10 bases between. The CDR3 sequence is CASSPPSRPQETQYF. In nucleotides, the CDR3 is TGTGCCAGCTCACCACCGTCCCGACCTCAAGAGACCCAGTACTTC. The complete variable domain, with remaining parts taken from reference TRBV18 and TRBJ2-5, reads NAGVMQNPRHLVRRRGQEARLRCSPMKGHSHVYWYRQLPEEGLKFMVYLQKENIIDESGMPKERFSAEFPKEGPSILRIQQVVRGDSAAYFCASSPPSRPQETQYFGPGTRLLVL.

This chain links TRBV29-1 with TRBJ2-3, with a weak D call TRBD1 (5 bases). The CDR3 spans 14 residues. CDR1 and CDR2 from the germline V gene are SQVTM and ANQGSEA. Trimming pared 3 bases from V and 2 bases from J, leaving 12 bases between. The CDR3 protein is CSVEGLLITDTQYF. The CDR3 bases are TGCAGCGTTGAGGGGCTCTTAATCACAGATACGCAGTATTTT.

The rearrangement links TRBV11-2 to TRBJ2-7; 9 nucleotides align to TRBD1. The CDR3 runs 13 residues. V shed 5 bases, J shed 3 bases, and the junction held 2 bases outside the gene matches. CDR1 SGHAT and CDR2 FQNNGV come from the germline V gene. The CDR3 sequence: CASSRDRVYEQYF. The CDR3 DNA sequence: TGTGCCAGCAGCCGGGACAGGGTCTACGAGCAGTACTTC. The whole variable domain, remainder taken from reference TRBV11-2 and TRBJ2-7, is EAGVAQSPRYKIIEKRQSVAFWCNPISGHATLYWYQQILGQGPKLLIQFQNNGVVDDSQLPKDRFSAERLKGVDSTLKIQPAKLEDSAVYLCASSRDRVYEQYFGPGTRLTVT.

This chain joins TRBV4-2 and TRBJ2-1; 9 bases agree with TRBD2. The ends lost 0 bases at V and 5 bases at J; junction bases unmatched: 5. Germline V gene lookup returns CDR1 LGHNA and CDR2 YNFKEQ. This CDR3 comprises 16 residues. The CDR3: CASSQERGLANNEQFF. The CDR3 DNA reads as TGTGCCAGCAGCCAAGAACGGGGACTAGCCAACAATGAGCAGTTCTTC.

CDR3 loop: CASSFGDRDSNEKLFF. The DNA of the CDR3 is TGTGCCAGCAGCTTCGGCGACAGGGACTCTAATGAAAAACTGTTTTTT. The gene calls are TRBV7-9 and TRBJ1-4; 7 nucleotides match TRBD1. J lost 3 bases, V lost 3 bases, and 7 bases had no gene match. This CDR3 has 16 amino acids. Per germline, CDR1 SEHNR and CDR2 FQNEAQ (reference sequence).

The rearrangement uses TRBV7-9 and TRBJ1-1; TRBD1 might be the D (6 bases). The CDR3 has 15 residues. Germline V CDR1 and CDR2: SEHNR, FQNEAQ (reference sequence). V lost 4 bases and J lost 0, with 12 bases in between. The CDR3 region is CASSSRQEMNTEAFF. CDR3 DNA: TGTGCCAGCAGCTCACGACAGGAGATGAACACTGAAGCTTTCTTT.

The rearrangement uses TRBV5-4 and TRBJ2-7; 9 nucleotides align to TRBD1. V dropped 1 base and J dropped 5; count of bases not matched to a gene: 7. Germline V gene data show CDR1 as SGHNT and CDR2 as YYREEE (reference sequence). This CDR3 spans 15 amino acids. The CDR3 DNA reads TGTGCCAGCAGCTTGAGGGACAGGGTAGTCCACGAGCAGTACTTC. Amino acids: CASSLRDRVVHEQYF.

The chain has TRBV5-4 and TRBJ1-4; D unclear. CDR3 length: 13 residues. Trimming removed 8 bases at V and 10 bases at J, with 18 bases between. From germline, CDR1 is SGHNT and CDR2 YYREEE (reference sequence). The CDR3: CASLDTPDGKLFF. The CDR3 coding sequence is TGTGCCAGTCTTGACACACCAGACGGAAAACTGTTTTTT.

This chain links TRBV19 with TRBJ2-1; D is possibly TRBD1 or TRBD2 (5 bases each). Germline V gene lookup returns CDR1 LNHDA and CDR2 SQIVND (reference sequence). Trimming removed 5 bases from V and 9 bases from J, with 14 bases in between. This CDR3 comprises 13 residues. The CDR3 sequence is CASSAYGAAEQFF. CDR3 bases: TGTGCCAGTAGTGCCTACGGGGCCGCTGAGCAGTTCTTC.

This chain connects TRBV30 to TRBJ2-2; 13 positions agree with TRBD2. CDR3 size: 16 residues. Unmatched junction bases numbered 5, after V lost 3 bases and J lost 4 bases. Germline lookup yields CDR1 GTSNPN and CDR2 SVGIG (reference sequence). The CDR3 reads CAWSGGLAGTTGELFF. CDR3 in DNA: TGTGCCTGGAGCGGGGGACTAGCGGGAACCACCGGGGAGCTGTTTTTT. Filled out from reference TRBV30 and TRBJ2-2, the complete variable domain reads SQTIHQWPATLVQPVGSPLSLECTVEGTSNPNLYWYRQAAGRGLQLLFYSVGIGQISSEVPQNLSASRPQDRQFILSSKKLLLSDSGFYLCAWSGGLAGTTGELFFGEGSRLTVL.

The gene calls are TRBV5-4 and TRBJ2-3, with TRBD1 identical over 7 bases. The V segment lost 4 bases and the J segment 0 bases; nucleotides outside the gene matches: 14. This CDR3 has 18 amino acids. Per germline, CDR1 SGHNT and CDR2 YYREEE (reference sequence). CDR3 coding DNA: TGTGCCAGCAGCATTACAAGGGGGCCGATACTAAGCACAGATACGCAGTATTTT. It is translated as CASSITRGPILSTDTQYF.

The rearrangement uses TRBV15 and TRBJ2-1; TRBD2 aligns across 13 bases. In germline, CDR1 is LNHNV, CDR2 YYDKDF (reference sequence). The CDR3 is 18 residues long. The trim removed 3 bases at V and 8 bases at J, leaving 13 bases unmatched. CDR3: CATSSPKTTSGRADEQFF. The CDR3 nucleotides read TGTGCCACCAGCAGTCCAAAGACCACTAGCGGGAGGGCCGATGAGCAGTTCTTC.

The CDR3 loop is CASIYRTGSNGYTF. As DNA, the CDR3 is TGTGCCAGCATTTACCGCACAGGGAGCAATGGCTACACCTTC. This chain links TRBV2 with TRBJ1-2; tentatively, D is TRBD1 (6 bases). The CDR3 contains 14 residues. CDR1 is SNHLY, CDR2 FYNNEI, per germline. V was clipped by 7 bases and J by 6 bases, with 18 bases between them.

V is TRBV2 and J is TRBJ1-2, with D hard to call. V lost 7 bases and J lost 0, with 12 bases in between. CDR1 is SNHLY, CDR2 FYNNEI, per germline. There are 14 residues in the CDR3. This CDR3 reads CASNFGRTNYGYTF. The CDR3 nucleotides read TGTGCCAGCAACTTCGGCCGGACTAACTATGGCTACACCTTC.

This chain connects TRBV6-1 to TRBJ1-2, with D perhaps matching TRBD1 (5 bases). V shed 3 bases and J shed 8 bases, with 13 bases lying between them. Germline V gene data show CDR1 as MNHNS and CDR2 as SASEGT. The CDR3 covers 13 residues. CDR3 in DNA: TGTGCCAGCAGTGATCCGGGGCTGGAGGGCTACACCTTC. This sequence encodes CASSDPGLEGYTF.

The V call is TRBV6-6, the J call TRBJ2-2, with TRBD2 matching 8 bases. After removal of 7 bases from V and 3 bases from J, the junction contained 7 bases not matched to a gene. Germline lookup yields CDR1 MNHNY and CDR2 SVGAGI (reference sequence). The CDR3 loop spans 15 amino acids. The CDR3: CASNFAGRDTGELFF. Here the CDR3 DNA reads TGTGCCAGCAACTTTGCCGGGAGGGACACCGGGGAGCTGTTTTTT.

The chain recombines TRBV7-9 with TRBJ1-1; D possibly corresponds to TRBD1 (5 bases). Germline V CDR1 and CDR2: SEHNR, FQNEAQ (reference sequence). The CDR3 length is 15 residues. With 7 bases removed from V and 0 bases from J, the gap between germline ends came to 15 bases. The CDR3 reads CASTNFRGVNTEAFF. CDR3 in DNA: TGTGCCAGCACCAATTTTCGGGGGGTGAACACTGAAGCTTTCTTT.

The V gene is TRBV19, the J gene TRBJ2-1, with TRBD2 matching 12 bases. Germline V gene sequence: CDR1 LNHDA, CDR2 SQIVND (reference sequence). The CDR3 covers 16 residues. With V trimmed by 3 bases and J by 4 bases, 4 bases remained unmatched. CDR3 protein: CASSILAGGRYNEQFF. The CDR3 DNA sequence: TGTGCCAGTAGTATCCTAGCGGGAGGGCGGTACAATGAGCAGTTCTTC.

The CDR3 sequence: CAAGTGNTEAFF. The CDR3 nucleotides are TGTGCAGCAGGCACGGGGAACACTGAAGCTTTCTTT. This rearrangement joins TRBV5-5 to TRBJ1-1; no definite D call. The CDR3 runs 12 residues. Germline-derived CDR1 and CDR2 are SGHKS and YYEKEE (reference sequence).